This is a list of T cell receptor beta chains from one sample in a study of OX40 agonist ivuxolimab in advanced cancers. Measured with immunoSEQ multiplex PCR; TCRdb has only the in-frame clones, and not every one. The table records about 80,000 clones, about four fifths of them present only once. The sequenced sample was CD4+ or CD8+ T cells sorted from blood, obtained in a trial of the OX40 agonist ivuxolimab. The receptors originated from an adult with an advanced solid tumor such as melanoma, head and neck, liver or kidney cancer. Each CDR3 is given with its conserved first and last residue.

V gene	J gene	CDR3 protein
TRBV6-5	TRBJ1-6	CASSYSLGQDNSPLHF
TRBV5-4	TRBJ2-1	CASSSWGGPNEQFF
TRBV15	TRBJ1-4	CATSRVGQGKVTNEKLFF
TRBV28	TRBJ2-1	CASSLSGGGAGEQFF
TRBV11-2	TRBJ1-1	CASSFQGEGTEAFF
TRBV27	TRBJ1-1	CASSFIGRTNTEAFF
TRBV7-9	TRBJ1-1	CASSLFRTGDGNTEAFF
TRBV5-1	TRBJ1-1	CASSLEGLGRGTEAFF
TRBV19	TRBJ2-7	CASSIEMEGPYEQYF
TRBV5-6	TRBJ2-3	CASSFWDRSTDTQYF
TRBV5-5	TRBJ2-2	CASSLGIGTENTGELFF
TRBV5-1	TRBJ2-3	CASSLAGGRTDTQYF
TRBV25-1	TRBJ2-7	CASKYQGAMFF
TRBV5-4	TRBJ1-2	CASSFGRENYGYTF
TRBV10-3	TRBJ2-1	CASSLSSGTYNEQFF
TRBV18	TRBJ1-2	CASSLRTESYGYTF
TRBV5-6	TRBJ2-5	CASSGKGLAEETQYF
TRBV6-5	TRBJ1-3	CASRDQLTGNTIYF
TRBV11-2	TRBJ2-7	CASSPGPGREQYF
TRBV30	TRBJ1-1	CAFIPFRRRAFF
TRBV5-1	TRBJ2-6	CASSFGESGANVLTF
TRBV6-5	TRBJ2-2	CASRTGTHIGELFF
TRBV11-2	TRBJ2-5	CASSPTGGRQTQYF
TRBV29-1	TRBJ2-7	CSVEDFGTGGASEQYF
TRBV18	TRBJ1-5	CASSPRQGLSNQPQHF
TRBV11-3	TRBJ2-3	CASSLVGGTDTQYF
TRBV7-6	TRBJ1-5	CASSDTSNQPQHF
TRBV10-3	TRBJ2-1	CAISPILGRGLNEQFF
TRBV5-4	TRBJ2-1	CASSLGTDYNEQFF
TRBV19	TRBJ2-7	CASSIEGTAATYEQYF
TRBV9	TRBJ2-1	CASSVRTGLPNEQFF
TRBV5-1	TRBJ1-2	CASSLDGNRGGYTF
TRBV11-3	TRBJ2-3	CASSLDGGTDTQYF
TRBV7-8	TRBJ2-1	CASSSLTSGVGEQFF
TRBV7-9	TRBJ2-1	CASSLDLAGYNEQFF
TRBV29-1	TRBJ1-1	CSVGDRGRNTEAFF
TRBV5-5	TRBJ2-7	CASRLERTPSYEQYF
TRBV7-8	TRBJ1-2	CASSPTSVGNYGYTF
TRBV25-1	TRBJ1-2	CASTRTGNYGYTF
TRBV7-2	TRBJ1-2	CASSLGAGYTF
TRBV19	TRBJ2-3	CASTRTALNTDTQYF
TRBV7-2	TRBJ2-3	CASSFRGGFTDTQYF
TRBV9	TRBJ2-6	CASSTRGTGGRAGANVLTF
TRBV7-9	TRBJ1-2	CASSLEGGNYGYTF
TRBV23-1	TRBJ1-3	CASSQFGQGGPDRISGNTIYF
TRBV18	TRBJ2-3	CASSPTSTDTQYF
TRBV5-1	TRBJ1-5	CASSLAGGGQPQHF
TRBV10-3	TRBJ1-2	CAISATNRVNGYTF
TRBV6-5	TRBJ2-4	CASSYSNQGTKNIQYF
TRBV7-2	TRBJ1-6	CASSPARVRNSPLHF
TRBV5-1	TRBJ1-4	CASSLSLSIGDEKLFF
TRBV29-1	TRBJ1-4	CSVGQFNEKLFF
TRBV12-5	TRBJ1-2	CASGSTGGYGYTF
TRBV6-5	TRBJ1-4	CASRDRVEEKLFF
TRBV10-2	TRBJ1-5	CASSDLGTGPQNQPQHF
TRBV6-1	TRBJ2-7	CASSEMEGYGEQYF
TRBV28	TRBJ1-2	CASRPGQGLINSNYGYTF
TRBV5-1	TRBJ1-1	CASSLDPLAEAFF
TRBV18	TRBJ1-5	CASSLGPGQYGAPSVYSNQPQHF